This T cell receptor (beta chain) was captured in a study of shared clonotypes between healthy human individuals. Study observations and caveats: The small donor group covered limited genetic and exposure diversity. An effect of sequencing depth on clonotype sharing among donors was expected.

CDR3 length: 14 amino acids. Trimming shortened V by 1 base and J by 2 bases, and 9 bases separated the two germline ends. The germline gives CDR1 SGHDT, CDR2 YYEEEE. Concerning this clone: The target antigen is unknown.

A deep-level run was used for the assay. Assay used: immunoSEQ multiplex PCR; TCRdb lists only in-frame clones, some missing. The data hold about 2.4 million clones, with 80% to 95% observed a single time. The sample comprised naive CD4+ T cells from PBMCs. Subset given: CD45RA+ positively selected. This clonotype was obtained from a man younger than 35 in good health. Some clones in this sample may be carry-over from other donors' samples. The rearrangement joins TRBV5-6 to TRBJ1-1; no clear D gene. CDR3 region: CASSLRRLNTEAFF. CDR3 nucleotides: TGTGCCAGCAGCTTGAGGCGGCTTAACACTGAAGCTTTCTTT. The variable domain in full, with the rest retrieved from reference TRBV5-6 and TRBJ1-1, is DAGVTQSPTHLIKTRGQQVTLRCSPKSGHDTVSWYQQALGQGPQFIFQYYEEEERQRGNFPDRFSGHQFPNYSSELNVNALLLGDSALYLCASSLRRLNTEAFFGQGTRLTVV.